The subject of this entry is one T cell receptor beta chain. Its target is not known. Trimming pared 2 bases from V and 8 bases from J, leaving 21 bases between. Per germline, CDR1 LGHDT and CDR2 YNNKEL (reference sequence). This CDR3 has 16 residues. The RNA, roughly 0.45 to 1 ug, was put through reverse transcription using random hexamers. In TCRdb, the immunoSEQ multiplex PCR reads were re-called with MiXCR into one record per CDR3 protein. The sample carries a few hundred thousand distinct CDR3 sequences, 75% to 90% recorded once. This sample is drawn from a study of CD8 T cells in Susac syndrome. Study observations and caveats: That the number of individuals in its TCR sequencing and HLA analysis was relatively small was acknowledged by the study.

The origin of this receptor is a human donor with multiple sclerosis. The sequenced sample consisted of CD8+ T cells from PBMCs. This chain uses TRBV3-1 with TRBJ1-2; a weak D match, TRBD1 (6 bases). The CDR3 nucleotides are TGTGCCAGCAGCCAAAGGAACAGGGTCGACGGCGACGGCTACACCTTC. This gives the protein CASSQRNRVDGDGYTF.